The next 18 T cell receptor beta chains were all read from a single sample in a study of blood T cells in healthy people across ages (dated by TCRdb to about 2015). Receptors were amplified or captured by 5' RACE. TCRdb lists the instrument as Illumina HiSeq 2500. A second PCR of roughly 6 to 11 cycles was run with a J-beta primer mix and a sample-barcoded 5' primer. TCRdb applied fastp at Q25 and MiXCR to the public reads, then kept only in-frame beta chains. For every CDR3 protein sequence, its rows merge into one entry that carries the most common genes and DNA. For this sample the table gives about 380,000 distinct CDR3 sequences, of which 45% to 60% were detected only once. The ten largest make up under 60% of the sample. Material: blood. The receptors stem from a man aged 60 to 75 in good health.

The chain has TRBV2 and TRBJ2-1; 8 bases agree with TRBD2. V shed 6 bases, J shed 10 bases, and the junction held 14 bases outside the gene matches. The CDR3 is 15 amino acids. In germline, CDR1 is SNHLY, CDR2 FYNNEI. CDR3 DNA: TGTGCCAGCAGGCCCACTACCGGGACTAGTCAGGAGCAGTTCTTC. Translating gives CASRPTTGTSQEQFF.

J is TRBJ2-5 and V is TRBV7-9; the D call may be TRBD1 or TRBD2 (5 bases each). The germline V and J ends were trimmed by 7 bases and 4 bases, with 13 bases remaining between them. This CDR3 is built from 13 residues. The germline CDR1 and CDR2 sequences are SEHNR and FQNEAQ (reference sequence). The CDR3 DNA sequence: TGTGCCAGCAAGAGGGCTAGGGGAGAGACCCAGTACTTC. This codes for CASKRARGETQYF.

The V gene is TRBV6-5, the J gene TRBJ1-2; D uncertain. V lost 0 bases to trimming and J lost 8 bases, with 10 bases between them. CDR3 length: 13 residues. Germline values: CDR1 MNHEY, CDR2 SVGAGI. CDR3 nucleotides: TGTGCCAGCAGTTACTCGGGGTCTAAGGGCTACACCTTC. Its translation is CASSYSGSKGYTF.

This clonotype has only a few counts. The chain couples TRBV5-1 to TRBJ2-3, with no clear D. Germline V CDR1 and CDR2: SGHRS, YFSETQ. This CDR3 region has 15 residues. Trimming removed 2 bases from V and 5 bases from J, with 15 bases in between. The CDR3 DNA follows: TGCGCCAGCAGCTTAGCTCCTCTCGGTGTAGATACGCAGTATTTT. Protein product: CASSLAPLGVDTQYF.

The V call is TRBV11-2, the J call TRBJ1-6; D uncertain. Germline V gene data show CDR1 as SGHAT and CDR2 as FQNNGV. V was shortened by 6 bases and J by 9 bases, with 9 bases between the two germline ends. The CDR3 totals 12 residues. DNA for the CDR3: TGTGCCAGCAGTATCCGGACTTCACCCCTCCACTTT. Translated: CASSIRTSPLHF.

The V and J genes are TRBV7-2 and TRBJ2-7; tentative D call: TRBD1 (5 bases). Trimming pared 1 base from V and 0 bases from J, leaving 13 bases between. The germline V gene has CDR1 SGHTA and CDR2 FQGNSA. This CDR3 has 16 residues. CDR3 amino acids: CASSLGSRGGSYEQYF. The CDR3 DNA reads TGTGCCAGCAGCTTAGGAAGTAGGGGTGGCTCCTACGAGCAGTACTTC.

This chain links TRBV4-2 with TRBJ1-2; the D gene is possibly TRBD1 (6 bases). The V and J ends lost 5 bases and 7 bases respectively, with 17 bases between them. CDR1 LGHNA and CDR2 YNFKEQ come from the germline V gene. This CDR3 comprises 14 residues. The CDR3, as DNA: TGTGCCAGCAGCTCCGACCGCGGGACACTTGGCTACACCTTC. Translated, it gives CASSSDRGTLGYTF.

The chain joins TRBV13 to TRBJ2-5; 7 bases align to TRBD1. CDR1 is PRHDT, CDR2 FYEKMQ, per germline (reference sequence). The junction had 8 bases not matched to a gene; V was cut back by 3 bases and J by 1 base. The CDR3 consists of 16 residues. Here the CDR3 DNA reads TGTGCCAGCAGCTTCAACACAGGGGCCTTCCAAGAGACCCAGTACTTC. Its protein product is CASSFNTGAFQETQYF.

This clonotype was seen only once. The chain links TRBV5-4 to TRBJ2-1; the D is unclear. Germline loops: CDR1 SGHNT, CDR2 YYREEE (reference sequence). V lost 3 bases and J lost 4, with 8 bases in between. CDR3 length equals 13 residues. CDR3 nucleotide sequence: TGTGCCAGCAGCTCCCTCCAGTACAATGAGCAGTTCTTC. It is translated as CASSSLQYNEQFF.

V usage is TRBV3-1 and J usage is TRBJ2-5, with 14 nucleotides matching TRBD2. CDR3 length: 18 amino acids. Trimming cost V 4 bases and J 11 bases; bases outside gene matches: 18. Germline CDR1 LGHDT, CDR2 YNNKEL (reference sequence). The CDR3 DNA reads TGTGCCAGCAGCCCGGCGACTAGCGGGGGGGTTCGGCTCAATGAGCAGTACTTC. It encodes CASSPATSGGVRLNEQYF.

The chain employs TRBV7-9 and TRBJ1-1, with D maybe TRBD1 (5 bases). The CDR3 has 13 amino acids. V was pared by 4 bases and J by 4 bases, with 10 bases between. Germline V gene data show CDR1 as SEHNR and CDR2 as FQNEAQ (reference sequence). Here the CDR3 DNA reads TGTGCCAGCAGCTCAGTGACAGCCACTGAAGCTTTCTTT. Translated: CASSSVTATEAFF. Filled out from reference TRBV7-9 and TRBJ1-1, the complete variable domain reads DTGVSQNPRHKITKRGQNVTFRCDPISEHNRLYWYRQTLGQGPEFLTYFQNEAQLEKSRLLSDRFSAERPKGSFSTLEIQRTEQGDSAMYLCASSSVTATEAFFGQGTRLTVV.

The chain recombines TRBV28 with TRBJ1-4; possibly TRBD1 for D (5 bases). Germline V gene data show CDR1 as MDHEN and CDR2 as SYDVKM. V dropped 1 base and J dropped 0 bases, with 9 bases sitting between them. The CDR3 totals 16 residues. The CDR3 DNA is TGTGCCAGCAGTTTATCGGGGGGAGCAACTAATGAAAAACTGTTTTTT. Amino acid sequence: CASSLSGGATNEKLFF.

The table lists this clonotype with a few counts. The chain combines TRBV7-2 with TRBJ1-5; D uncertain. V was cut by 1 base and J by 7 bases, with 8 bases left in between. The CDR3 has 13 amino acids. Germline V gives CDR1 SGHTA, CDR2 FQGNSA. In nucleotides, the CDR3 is TGTGCCAGCAGCTTAGACTCGGCCCAGCCCCAGCATTTT. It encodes CASSLDSAQPQHF.

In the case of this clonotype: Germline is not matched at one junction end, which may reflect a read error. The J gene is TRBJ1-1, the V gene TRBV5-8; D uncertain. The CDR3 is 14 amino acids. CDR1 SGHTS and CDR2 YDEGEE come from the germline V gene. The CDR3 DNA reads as TGTGCCAGCAGCTTGCGACGGCAGAACACTGGAGCTTTCTTT. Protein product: CASSLRRQNTGAFF.

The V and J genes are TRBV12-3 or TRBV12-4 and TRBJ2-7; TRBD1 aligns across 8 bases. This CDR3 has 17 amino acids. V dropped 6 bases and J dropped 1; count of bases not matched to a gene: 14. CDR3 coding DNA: TGTGCCAGCAGAGCTCGAGGACAGGGTGGATTTTCCTACGAGCAGTACTTC. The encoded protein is CASRARGQGGFSYEQYF.

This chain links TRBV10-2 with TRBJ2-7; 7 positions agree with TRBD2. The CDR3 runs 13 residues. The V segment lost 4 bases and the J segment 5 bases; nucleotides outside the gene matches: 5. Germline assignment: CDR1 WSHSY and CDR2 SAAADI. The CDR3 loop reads CASSAWGGDEQYF. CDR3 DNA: TGCGCCAGCAGTGCGTGGGGAGGGGACGAGCAGTACTTC.

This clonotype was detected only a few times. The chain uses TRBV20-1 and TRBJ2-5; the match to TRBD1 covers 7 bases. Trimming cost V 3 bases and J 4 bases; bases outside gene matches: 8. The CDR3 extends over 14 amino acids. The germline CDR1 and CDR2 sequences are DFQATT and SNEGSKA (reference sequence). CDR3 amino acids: CSASGSTGRETQYF. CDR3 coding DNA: TGCAGTGCTAGTGGTTCGACAGGGCGAGAGACCCAGTACTTC.

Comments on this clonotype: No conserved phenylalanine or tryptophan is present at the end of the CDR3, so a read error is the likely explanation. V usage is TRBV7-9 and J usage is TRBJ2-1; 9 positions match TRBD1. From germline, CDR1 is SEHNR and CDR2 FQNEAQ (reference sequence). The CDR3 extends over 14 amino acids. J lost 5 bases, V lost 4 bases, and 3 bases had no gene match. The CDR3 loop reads CASSSGTGHNEQFI. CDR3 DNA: TGTGCCAGCAGCTCCGGGACAGGGCACAATGAGCAGTTCATC.